This T cell receptor (beta chain) was sequenced in a study of blood T cell repertoires in COVID-19. Study overall: Both acute and convalescent COVID-19 samples were obtained from the United States, Italy and Spain.

Authors' methods: The assay estimated nucleated cells by amplifying reference gene primers. Here immunoSEQ multiplex PCR was the method, and the copy in TCRdb shows in-frame clones only, minus some. The DNA gave D and trimming, while V, J and clone size come from that table. The data show approximately 250,000 clones, with over 75% seen just once and around 9.8% held by the top ten. Residents of approximately 25 US areas, aged roughly 18 to 89 years, made up the participants. This clone was counted between two and nine times. The same CDR3 is also encoded by other DNA sequences in this sample. The ends lost 0 bases at V and 5 bases at J; junction bases unmatched: 2. Germline CDR1 reads MNHEY; CDR2 reads SVGAGI. The CDR3 is made up of 14 amino acids.

Input material: PBMCs or T cells enriched from blood (not recorded which). This TCR was sampled from a woman in her forties or fifties with acute COVID-19. The chain couples TRBV6-5 to TRBJ1-2, with 8 nucleotides matching TRBD1. CDR3 sequence (DNA): TGTGCCAGCAGTTACTCTAGACAGGGGTATGGCTACACCTTC. It yields the protein CASSYSRQGYGYTF.